This is a list of T cell receptor beta chains from one sample in a study of blood T cell repertoires in COVID-19. Using immunoSEQ multiplex PCR, the repertoire was profiled, and TCRdb retains in-frame clones only, with some absent. The sample lists roughly 80,000 clones, around 90% occurring once. The sequencing input was peripheral blood. All receptors come from a man over 45 with active COVID-19. Each CDR3 is given with its conserved first and last residue. The D gene is left open where the match is weak. Clone size is not always given. Where it is, it says once, few, many or a class for expanded clones.

>TRBV9|NA|TRBJ2-7|NA
CASSEVPRAGEQYF
TGTGCCAGCAGCGAGGTCCCCAGGGCGGGAGAGCAGTACTTC
>TRBV19|TRBD2|TRBJ2-1|NA
CASSRTSGGYNEQFF
TGTGCCAGTAGTAGAACTAGCGGGGGATACAATGAGCAGTTCTTC
>TRBV7-3|NA|TRBJ1-6|NA
CASSLTAGSDSPLHF
TGTGCCAGCAGCTTAACTGCAGGGTCGGATTCACCCCTCCACTTT
>TRBV5-1|NA|TRBJ2-5|NA
CASTTGLHGETQYF
TGCGCCAGCACCACCGGACTTCACGGGGAGACCCAGTACTTC
>TRBV18|NA|TRBJ2-2|few
CASSPGANTGELFF
TGTGCCAGCTCACCGGGAGCGAACACCGGGGAGCTGTTTTTT
>TRBV7-9|NA|TRBJ1-1|once
CASSPLVLTGTEAFF
TGTGCCAGCAGCCCCCTGGTTCTCACAGGTACTGAAGCTTTCTTT
>TRBV11-3|TRBD1|TRBJ1-6|NA
CASSPPGQGNSPLHF
TGTGCCAGCAGCCCGCCGGGACAGGGTAATTCACCCCTCCACTTT
>TRBV4-1|NA|TRBJ1-5|NA
CASSQTTGLDQPQHF
TGCGCCAGCAGTCAAACTACAGGGTTAGATCAGCCCCAGCATTTT
>TRBV9|TRBD1|TRBJ2-1|NA
CASSVGFRLTGGKISSYNEQFF
TGTGCCAGCAGCGTAGGGTTTCGACTGACAGGGGGAAAGATAAGCTCCTACAATGAGCAGTTCTTC
>TRBV4-3|TRBD1|TRBJ2-1|NA
CASSHRGPYNEQFF
TGCGCCAGCAGCCACAGGGGGCCGTACAATGAGCAGTTCTTC
>TRBV6-2/TRBV6-3|NA|TRBJ1-1|once
CASSYLQGKSANTEAFF
TGTGCCAGCAGTTACCTTCAGGGGAAATCCGCGAACACTGAAGCTTTCTTT
>TRBV7-2|NA|TRBJ1-3|NA
CASSPGPGKDTIYF
TGTGCCAGCAGCCCGGGCCCAGGGAAGGACACCATATATTTT
>TRBV25-1|NA|TRBJ1-1|NA
CASSHSGNTEAFF
TGTGCCAGCAGCCACTCCGGGAACACTGAAGCTTTCTTT
>TRBV6-1|TRBD1|TRBJ2-7|once
CASSEAGWGTGPFSYEQYF
TGTGCCAGCAGTGAAGCGGGGTGGGGGACAGGTCCTTTCTCCTACGAGCAGTACTTC
>TRBV5-1|NA|TRBJ2-7|few
CASSLPRTATPYEQYF
TGCGCCAGCAGCCTTCCCAGGACAGCAACCCCCTACGAGCAGTACTTC
>TRBV5-1|TRBD1|TRBJ1-3|NA
CASSIGQGFGNTIYF
TGCGCCAGCAGTATCGGACAGGGGTTTGGAAACACCATATATTTT
>TRBV5-1|TRBD1|TRBJ1-5|NA
CASSKDRGQPQHF
TGCGCCAGCAGCAAGGACAGGGGTCAGCCCCAGCATTTT
>TRBV5-4|NA|TRBJ1-2|NA
CASTLHGGGRYGYTF
TGTGCCAGCACACTCCATGGGGGGGGTCGATATGGCTACACCTTC
>TRBV11-3|TRBD2|TRBJ2-7|NA
CASSLSTSGTYEQYF
TGTGCCAGCAGCTTATCGACTAGCGGGACCTACGAGCAGTACTTC
>TRBV29-1|NA|TRBJ2-1|NA
CSGQYSLSYNEQFF
TGCAGCGGACAGTACTCCCTCTCCTACAATGAGCAGTTCTTC
>TRBV7-2|NA|TRBJ2-3|NA
CASSQNVASTDTQYF
TGTGCCAGCAGCCAAAACGTGGCTAGCACAGATACGCAGTATTTT
>TRBV28|NA|TRBJ2-7|NA
CASSLSFSGGGEQYF
TGTGCCAGCAGTTTATCCTTTTCGGGTGGAGGCGAGCAGTACTTC
>TRBV24-1|NA|TRBJ2-2|once
CATSDPPAGELFF
TGTGCCACCAGTGATCCCCCAGCCGGGGAGCTGTTTTTT
>TRBV30|NA|TRBJ1-5|NA
CAWSGRGGAGNQPQHF
TGTGCCTGGAGTGGTCGGGGGGGAGCGGGCAATCAGCCCCAGCATTTT
>TRBV7-2|NA|TRBJ2-2|NA
CASSLALLTGELFF
TGTGCCAGCAGCTTAGCACTCCTCACCGGGGAGCTGTTTTTT
>TRBV4-3|NA|TRBJ2-1|NA
CASSQGLDNEQFF
TGCGCCAGCAGCCAAGGGCTTGACAATGAGCAGTTCTTC
>TRBV28|NA|TRBJ2-7|NA
CATGQTVRNEQYF
TGTGCCACGGGACAAACTGTTAGGAACGAGCAGTACTTC
>TRBV10-2|NA|TRBJ1-2|NA
CASSEREANYGYTF
TGCGCCAGCAGTGAAAGGGAGGCTAACTATGGCTACACCTTC
>TRBV11-3|TRBD2|TRBJ2-2|NA
CASSLGLAGAGELFF
TGTGCCAGCAGCTTGGGACTAGCGGGAGCCGGGGAGCTGTTTTTT
>TRBV7-3|TRBD2|TRBJ2-5|NA
CASSPSSGRAGETQYF
TGTGCCAGCAGCCCGAGTAGCGGGAGGGCCGGGGAGACCCAGTACTTC
>TRBV5-1|TRBD2|TRBJ2-7|NA
CASSATSGYAYEQYF
TGCGCCAGCAGCGCGACTAGCGGCTATGCCTACGAGCAGTACTTC
>TRBV12-3/TRBV12-4|NA|TRBJ1-4|once
CASSRAGKLFF
TGTGCCAGCAGCCGCGCGGGGAAACTGTTTTTT
>TRBV18|NA|TRBJ1-6|NA
CASSPRQKLNSPLHF
TGTGCCAGCTCACCACGGCAGAAATTAAATTCACCCCTCCACTTT
>TRBV9|TRBD1|TRBJ2-2|NA
CASSPRRQGINTGELFF
TGTGCCAGCAGCCCGCGGCGACAGGGAATAAACACCGGGGAGCTGTTTTTT
>TRBV6-6|NA|TRBJ1-2|NA
CASRNGQTANYGYTF
TGTGCCAGCCGGAATGGACAGACAGCTAACTATGGCTACACCTTC
>TRBV3-1/TRBV3-2|TRBD2|TRBJ2-1|NA
CASSQVAGGTYNEQFF
TGTGCCAGCAGCCAAGTAGCGGGAGGCACCTACAATGAGCAGTTCTTC
>TRBV18|NA|TRBJ2-5|NA
CASSPLSRGDQETQYF
TGTGCCAGCTCACCATTATCCCGGGGAGACCAAGAGACCCAGTACTTC
>TRBV29-1|NA|TRBJ1-1|NA
CSFGRLLNTEAFF
TGCAGCTTTGGGAGGTTGTTGAACACTGAAGCTTTCTTT
>TRBV28|TRBD1|TRBJ2-2|NA
CASSPTSDRDTGELFF
TGTGCCAGCAGTCCCACTTCGGACAGGGACACCGGGGAGCTGTTTTTT
>TRBV7-3|TRBD2|TRBJ2-3|NA
CASSQTSGGTSGTQYF
TGTGCCAGCAGCCAAACTAGCGGGGGGACCAGTGGTACGCAGTATTTT
>TRBV9|NA|TRBJ1-6|NA
CASSVARGLNSPLHF
TGTGCCAGCAGCGTAGCCAGGGGATTGAATTCACCCCTCCACTTT
>TRBV6-6|NA|TRBJ2-2|NA
CASSLRGDTGELFF
TGTGCCAGCAGTCTCCGAGGAGACACCGGGGAGCTGTTTTTT
>TRBV11-2|TRBD2|TRBJ2-1|NA
CASSLIAGWPNEQFF
TGTGCCAGCAGCTTAATAGCGGGGTGGCCCAATGAGCAGTTCTTC
>TRBV4-2|TRBD1|TRBJ2-7|NA
CASSQRTGTEQYF
TGTGCCAGCAGCCAGCGGACAGGAACCGAGCAGTACTTC
>TRBV5-6|TRBD2|TRBJ2-3|NA
CASSLRTSGGAFLDTQYF
TGTGCCAGCAGCTTGAGGACTAGCGGGGGGGCCTTTTTAGATACGCAGTATTTT
>TRBV29-1|TRBD2|TRBJ2-1|NA
CSVVASGTNEQFF
TGCAGCGTTGTCGCTAGCGGGACCAATGAGCAGTTCTTC
>TRBV6-2/TRBV6-3|TRBD1|TRBJ1-1|NA
CASSSNLQGGTEAFF
TGTGCCAGCAGTTCCAACCTCCAGGGGGGCACTGAAGCTTTCTTT
>TRBV18|NA|TRBJ1-3|NA
CASSPSDTGNTIYF
TGTGCCAGCTCACCGTCAGACACTGGAAACACCATATATTTT
>TRBV28|TRBD1|TRBJ2-2|NA
CASSLSGTANTGELFF
TGTGCCAGCAGTTTATCCGGGACAGCGAACACCGGGGAGCTGTTTTTT
>TRBV3-1/TRBV3-2|TRBD2|TRBJ2-5|NA
CASSQGGLQETQYF
TGTGCCAGCAGCCAGGGGGGACTACAAGAGACCCAGTACTTC
>TRBV5-5|NA|TRBJ1-2|NA
CASSSTAAANYGYTF
TGTGCCAGCAGCTCCACAGCGGCGGCTAACTATGGCTACACCTTC
>TRBV9|TRBD2|TRBJ2-1|NA
CASSAGLAGVGYEQFF
TGTGCCAGCAGCGCAGGACTAGCGGGGGTTGGGTATGAGCAGTTCTTC
>TRBV7-6|NA|TRBJ2-3|NA
CASSLGGGGPTDTQYF
TGTGCCAGCAGCTTAGGAGGTGGCGGGCCCACAGATACGCAGTATTTT
>TRBV27|TRBD1|TRBJ2-7|NA
CASSIPRTGGVYEQYF
TGTGCCAGCAGTATTCCTCGGACAGGGGGGGTCTACGAGCAGTACTTC
>TRBV7-8|TRBD1|TRBJ1-5|once
CASSRGTGVGIKAQHF
TGTGCCAGCAGCCGAGGGACAGGGGTAGGAATCAAGGCCCAGCATTTT
>TRBV4-1|TRBD2|TRBJ2-3|once
CASSQRGWGTSLTDTQYF
TGCGCCAGCAGCCAGAGGGGGTGGGGGACTAGCCTCACAGATACGCAGTATTTT
>TRBV27|TRBD2|TRBJ2-5|NA
CASSFLAGGQQTQYF
TGTGCCAGCAGTTTCCTAGCGGGAGGGCAGCAGACCCAGTACTTC
>TRBV10-3|TRBD1|TRBJ1-2|NA
CAISESGTGTYGYTF
TGTGCCATCAGTGAGTCCGGGACAGGGACCTATGGCTACACCTTC
>TRBV14|NA|TRBJ2-2|NA
CASSPSRVLAGELFF
TGTGCCAGCAGCCCCAGCAGGGTTCTTGCCGGGGAGCTGTTTTTT